This T cell receptor (beta chain) stems from a study of blood T cell repertoires in COVID-19. Background on the study: Researchers got acute and convalescent COVID-19 samples from the United States, Italy and Spain.

Germline V CDR1 and CDR2: SGHRS, YFSETQ. CDR3 length: 16 amino acids. V lost 4 bases, J lost 3 bases, and 9 bases stayed unmatched. In the authors' workflow: How many nucleated cells were present was estimated from reference gene primer amplification. Libraries were prepared by immunoSEQ multiplex PCR; TCRdb keeps only in-frame clonotypes and omits some of them. D and trimming were read from the DNA, whereas the V and J calls and clone size are those reported in that table. This table holds roughly 420,000 clones, approximately 87% found once. Grouping used clinical history reported by participants in a survey and questionnaire.

The chain combines TRBV5-1 with TRBJ1-1; TRBD1 aligns across 10 bases. Sample: PBMCs or T cells enriched from blood (not recorded which). This receptor was identified in a woman in her 30s with acute COVID-19. The CDR3 coding sequence is TGCGCCAGCAGCCAAGACAGGGGGCGGTTGGACACTGAAGCTTTCTTT. This sequence encodes CASSQDRGRLDTEAFF.